The next 5 T cell receptor beta chains were all read from a single sample in a study of cytomegalovirus exposure and HLA in healthy donors. A multiplex PCR was run with 60 Vbeta primers and 13 Jbeta primers. The table came from immunoSEQ multiplex PCR; TCRdb's copy has only in-frame clones and leaves some out. Here the sample spans about 150,000 clones, more than 75% being singletons. The sample comprised PBMCs. These receptors all come from a man aged 25-45 years in good health and CMV-seropositive.

This clone appeared a few times. The genes are TRBV2 and TRBJ2-1; D is unclear. Looked up from germline, CDR1 is SNHLY and CDR2 is FYNNEI. The CDR3 consists of 14 residues. V was pared by 1 base and J by 0 bases, with 4 bases between. The CDR3 DNA reads TGTGCCAGCAGTGAAGGCGTCTCCTACAATGAGCAGTTCTTC. Protein: CASSEGVSYNEQFF.

CDR3 residues: CASRRAGASTDTQYF. The CDR3 DNA follows: TGTGCCAGCAGGCGGGCGGGGGCTAGCACAGATACGCAGTATTTT. The genes are TRBV11-2 and TRBJ2-3; tentatively, D is TRBD2 (7 bases). This CDR3 region has 15 residues. V lost 6 bases to trimming and J lost 0 bases, with 13 bases between them. CDR1 SGHAT and CDR2 FQNNGV come from the germline V gene.

In this sample, this clone turned up a few times. The chain links TRBV6-5 to TRBJ1-1; TRBD1 aligns across 10 bases. The germline gives CDR1 MNHEY, CDR2 SVGAGI. The V gene end was trimmed by 7 bases and the J gene end by 11 bases; junction bases not matched to a gene: 7. The CDR3 has 12 amino acids. The chain's CDR3 is CASKTGGGGAFF. CDR3 nucleotide sequence: TGTGCCAGCAAGACAGGGGGCGGAGGGGCTTTCTTT.

The chain joins TRBV5-1 to TRBJ2-7; 9 bases align to TRBD2. Germline CDR1 and CDR2: SGHRS and YFSETQ. V was clipped by 8 bases and J by 6 bases; unmatched bases: 15. The CDR3 length is 15 residues. The CDR3 DNA follows: TGCGCCAGTACCCCCATGGCGGGAGGGGGCGGCGAGCAGTACTTC. The encoded protein is CASTPMAGGGGEQYF.

The gene calls are TRBV9 and TRBJ1-1, with D hard to call. The V gene lost 0 bases and the J gene lost 0 bases, with 12 bases spanning the gap. The CDR3 consists of 16 residues. The germline V gene encodes CDR1 SGDLS and CDR2 YYNGEE. The CDR3 DNA reads TGTGCCAGCAGCGTAGAGGAGGGTTCCATGAACACTGAAGCTTTCTTT. Residues: CASSVEEGSMNTEAFF.